Below, one TCR beta chain is given with its context. Antigen unknown. This entry belongs to a study of shared clonotypes between healthy human individuals. Study in general: Per-donor plates numbered three CD4 naive, three CD4 memory, two CD8 naive and one CD8 memory.

Study-level findings and limits: Four donors shared about 5% of their naive CD4 clonotypes.

TCRdb's copy holds only in-frame clones and misses some; the assay was immunoSEQ multiplex PCR. The data contain more than 900,000 clones, 78% of them singletons. The CDR3 consists of 14 residues. Losses at the gene ends were 7 bases for V and 0 bases for J; bases not matched to a gene: 6. CDR1 MDHEN and CDR2 SYDVKM come from the germline V gene. The sequenced material came from memory CD4+ T cells from PBMCs. The sample's subset: CD45RA-negative fraction. The J gene is TRBJ2-7, the V gene TRBV28, with TRBD2 matching 7 bases. This receptor was identified in a man between 18 and 29 years old in good health. Some clones in this sample may be carry-over from other donors' samples. The CDR3 region is CASKTRDYSYEQYF. The DNA for the CDR3 is TGTGCCAGCAAGACCCGGGACTACTCCTACGAGCAGTACTTC.